This TCR beta chain was identified during a study of blood T cell repertoires in COVID-19. Turning to the study itself: PBMCs, B-cell-depleted T cells, or T cells provided the cDNA or gDNA that made up the material.

Measured with immunoSEQ multiplex PCR; TCRdb has only the in-frame clones, and not every one. This sample carries about 88,000 clones, about nine tenths of them seen once, and the ten largest clones take 6.5% to 8%. Seattle patients were enrolled during active infection and followed longitudinally. V was pared by 5 bases and J by 4 bases, with 11 bases of the junction left unmatched. Looked up from germline, CDR1 is MDHEN and CDR2 is SYDVKM. CDR3 length: 18 amino acids. The V and J genes are TRBV28 and TRBJ2-3; TRBD2 matches at 14 bases. Material: peripheral blood. This clonotype was sampled from a man between 18 and 29 years old with COVID-19, enrolled during active disease. The CDR3 DNA sequence: TGTGCCAGCAGTCCGACCCCCGGGACTAGCGGGAGTTCAGATACGCAGTATTTT. Protein product: CASSPTPGTSGSSDTQYF.